These 32 T cell receptor beta chains were sequenced from one sample in a study of tumor-infiltrating lymphocytes in oesophageal squamous cell carcinoma. TCRdb reprocessed the PCR reads via MiXCR and lists one record per CDR3 protein. This sample has 15,000 to 20,000 distinct CDR3 sequences, with roughly 40% found just once. The sequenced sample consisted of esophageal tumor tissue. The receptors originated from a male donor with esophageal squamous cell carcinoma.

This clonotype was found many times. Given a much more abundant clone one base away, this may be a read error. This rearrangement joins TRBV6-1 to TRBJ2-5, with TRBD2 identical over 9 bases. V lost 5 bases to trimming and J lost 11 bases; unmatched junction nucleotides: 21. Germline lookup yields CDR1 MNHNS and CDR2 SASEGT. There are 17 residues in the CDR3. The chain's CDR3 is CASSQPVLSGRYNEQYF. The DNA of the CDR3 is TGTGCCAGCAGTCAACCCGTCTTGAGCGGGAGGTACAATGAGCAGTACTTC.

This clonotype was seen ten or more times. The V gene is TRBV19, the J gene TRBJ1-5, with D tentatively TRBD1 (5 bases). The germline V and J ends were trimmed by 5 bases and 6 bases, with 26 bases remaining between them. The V gene's germline CDR1 is LNHDA and CDR2 SQIVND (reference sequence). The CDR3 contains 18 residues. The CDR3 sequence: CASSPRRGGGSRRQPQHF. As DNA, the CDR3 is TGTGCCAGTAGTCCCCGCCGAGGTGGGGGTAGCAGACGTCAGCCCCAGCATTTT.

This clonotype was seen at least ten times. The genes are TRBV11-2 and TRBJ2-5; 8 bases align to TRBD1. Germline values: CDR1 SGHAT, CDR2 FQNNGV. The junction had 3 bases not matched to a gene; V was cut back by 1 base and J by 5 bases. This CDR3 spans 14 amino acids. The CDR3 DNA is TGTGCCAGCAGCTTAGGACAGGGGATGGAGACCCAGTACTTC. Translating it yields CASSLGQGMETQYF.

This clonotype occurred many times. The CDR3 DNA follows: TGTGCCGGCGGGACTAGCGGGAGGAATGAGCAGTTCTTC. Translation gives CAGGTSGRNEQFF. The chain recombines TRBV10-3 with TRBJ2-1; the match to TRBD2 covers 15 bases. With V trimmed by 11 bases and J by 7 bases, 3 bases remained unmatched. This CDR3 spans 13 amino acids. CDR1 and CDR2 from the germline V gene are ENHRY and SYGVKD.

This clonotype is termed medium-sized. The chain is built from TRBV7-2 and TRBJ1-2, with 7 bases aligning to TRBD1. Germline trimming cut 4 bases from V and 4 bases from J; bases unmatched to any gene: 6. Germline CDR1 SGHTA, CDR2 FQGNSA. The CDR3 runs 14 residues. Here the CDR3 DNA reads TGTGCCAGCAGCTCCCCCGGGACAGCCTATGGCTACACCTTC. Protein: CASSSPGTAYGYTF.

This clonotype was observed many times. Germline and junction disagree at one end, which may indicate a read error. The chain uses TRBV7-7 and TRBJ2-6; D not certain. There are 13 residues in the CDR3. The germline gives CDR1 SSHAT, CDR2 FNYEAQ (reference sequence). CDR3 nucleotide sequence: TGTGCTAGCAGCCCTTCTGGGGCCAACGTCCTGACTTTC. It yields the protein CASSPSGANVLTF.

V and J are TRBV6-5 and TRBJ2-2; the D gene is possibly TRBD2 (5 bases). The CDR3 is 13 amino acids. Germline V gives CDR1 MNHEY, CDR2 SVGAGI. Trimming took off 6 bases at V and 6 bases at J, with 11 bases between the two ends. CDR3 coding DNA: TGTGCCAGCAGCCCAGGACTCGCCGGGGAGCTGTTTTTT. It codes for CASSPGLAGELFF.

About this clonotype: The junction and the germline gene differ at one end; a read error may be behind it. This rearrangement joins TRBV5-1 to TRBJ2-1; D may be TRBD1 or TRBD2 (5 bases each). The germline V gene encodes CDR1 SGHRS and CDR2 YFSETQ. This CDR3 has 15 residues. The CDR3 is CASSLGTGRHSPLHF. CDR3 nucleotide sequence: TGCGCCAGCAGCTTAGGGACGGGACGCCACTCACCCCTCCACTTC.

This clonotype was seen many times. The CDR3 spells CASTPTGKGANEKLFF. The CDR3 DNA follows: TGTGCCAGCACCCCCACCGGGAAAGGGGCTAATGAAAAACTGTTTTTT. The chain combines TRBV6-1 with TRBJ1-4; tentatively, D is TRBD1 (5 bases). The length of the CDR3 is 16 residues. Between the trimmed V and J ends, which lost 7 bases and 3 bases, there was a span of 18 bases. CDR1 and CDR2 (germline): MNHNS, SASEGT.

The table lists this clonotype with a few counts. A read error may account for a junction end that differs from germline. The chain carries TRBV7-6 and TRBJ2-5, with 9 bases aligning to TRBD1. This CDR3 contains 15 residues. The V gene's germline CDR1 is SGHVS and CDR2 FNYEAQ. The CDR3 DNA reads TGTGCTAGCAGCCCGTTACAGGGGGCAGGGGGGACCCAGTACTTC. Its translation: CASSPLQGAGGTQYF.

A remark on this clonotype: The CDR3 carries no conserved terminal phenylalanine or tryptophan, so it likely arises from a read error. The limits of the CDR3 on the DNA are not certain, so only TCRdb's listed CDR3 is given. V gene TRBV7-6 combines with J gene TRBJ2-3; the D call in the table, TRBD1, was not verified against the DNA. With termini counted, the CDR3 has 15 amino acids. Germline CDR1 reads SGHVS; CDR2 reads FNYEAQ. The CDR3 reads CASSQGQGREQYFGS.

This clonotype is medium-sized. V is TRBV7-3 and J is TRBJ2-2, with D maybe TRBD1 (6 bases). The CDR3 runs 16 residues. Between the trimmed V and J ends, which lost 1 base and 1 base, there was a span of 10 bases. Germline loops: CDR1 SGHTA, CDR2 FQGTGA. Written as DNA, the CDR3 is TGTGCCAGCAGCTTAATGGCACAGGGGAACACCGGGGAGCTGTTTTTT. Encoded protein: CASSLMAQGNTGELFF. The full variable domain, completed using reference TRBV7-3 and TRBJ2-2, is GAGVSQTPSNKVTEKGKYVELRCDPISGHTALYWYRQSLGQGPEFLIYFQGTGAADDSGLPNDRFFAVRPEGSVSTLKIQRTERGDSAVYLCASSLMAQGNTGELFFGEGSRLTVL.

The chain carries TRBV6-1 and TRBJ2-3; TRBD2 matches at 12 bases. The DNA matches TRBJ2-7 better at its end, which makes the J call doubtful. The CDR3 runs 15 residues. Looked up from germline, CDR1 is MNHNS and CDR2 is SASEGT. CDR3 sequence reads: CASRPATSGSYEQYF. The CDR3 nucleotides are TGTGCCAGCAGGCCCGCGACTAGCGGGAGCTACGAGCAGTACTTC.

The V and J genes are TRBV11-2 and TRBJ2-4, with 8 bases identical to TRBD1. Looked up from germline, CDR1 is SGHAT and CDR2 is FQNNGV. The V segment lost 5 bases and the J segment 15 bases; nucleotides outside the gene matches: 15. The CDR3 contains 14 residues. DNA for the CDR3: TGTGCCAGCAGCCGACAGGGGAACACCGGGGAGCTGTACTTC. Protein: CASSRQGNTGELYF.

With regard to this clonotype: Here the CDR3 omits its conserved ending phenylalanine or tryptophan, so a read error is the likely source. Because the CDR3's place on the DNA is in doubt, the DNA is left out and the CDR3 is given as listed by TCRdb. The gene calls are TRBV5-1 and TRBJ2-7; the D segment call TRBD1 is taken from the table without a DNA check. Germline lookup yields CDR1 SGHRS and CDR2 YFSETQ. Ends included, the CDR3 has 16 residues. CDR3 loop: CASSLDRRGPPTSSTS.

About this clonotype itself: One base away lies a much larger clone, so this may be a sequencing read error. The rearrangement uses TRBV11-3 and TRBJ2-5, with unresolved D. Germline CDR1 reads SGHNT; CDR2 reads YENEEA. Trimming took off 1 base at V and 11 bases at J, with 20 bases between the two ends. CDR3 length: 15 residues. The CDR3 reads CASSLGAPGYNEQYF. DNA of the CDR3: TGTGCCAGCAGCTTAGGGGCCCCTGGTTACAATGAGCAGTACTTC.

The genes are TRBV6-2 or TRBV6-3 and TRBJ2-6, with D unresolved. The J call may be in error: the DNA end matches TRBJ2-1 better. The CDR3 is 13 amino acids. Germline V gives CDR1 MNHEY, CDR2 SVGEGT. The CDR3 loop reads CASSYSGSYEQFF. CDR3 bases: TGTGCCAGCAGTTACTCGGGCAGCTACGAGCAGTTCTTC.

In this sample, this clonotype turned up many times. This chain connects TRBV25-1 to TRBJ1-2; no firm D call. The CDR3 spans 14 residues. V lost 2 bases, J lost 7 bases, and 14 bases lay in between. Germline V gives CDR1 MGHDK, CDR2 SYGVNS. CDR3: CASSEEGGFFGYTF. The CDR3 nucleotides are TGTGCCAGCAGTGAAGAAGGAGGGTTTTTTGGCTACACCTTC.

V is TRBV5-1 and J is TRBJ2-6; the D call may be TRBD1 or TRBD2 (5 bases each). The end of the DNA is better explained by TRBJ2-5, so the J call may be wrong. Germline lookup yields CDR1 SGHRS and CDR2 YFSETQ. The CDR3 extends over 15 amino acids. Here the CDR3 DNA reads TGCGCCAGCAGCTTGGACAGCGGACACCGTAGGACCCAGTACTTC. Translation gives CASSLDSGHRRTQYF.

The V and J genes are TRBV12-3 or TRBV12-4 and TRBJ2-5; no firm D call. The end of the DNA fits TRBJ2-7 better, so the J call may be wrong. The CDR3 is 12 amino acids. DNA for the CDR3: TGTGCCAGCAGTTACCAACCATACGAGCAGTACTTC. Translation gives CASSYQPYEQYF.

This clonotype was counted at least ten times. A much larger clone sits a single nucleotide away, making a read error possible. This CDR3 is CASSRGQTYEQFF. CDR3 DNA sequence: TGTGCCAGCAGCCGGGGACAGACCTACGAGCAGTTCTTC. The chain uses TRBV7-2 and TRBJ2-7; 7 bases agree with TRBD1. The better agreement between TRBJ2-1 and the DNA end casts doubt on the J call. The CDR3 runs to 13 residues. The germline V gene encodes CDR1 SGHTA and CDR2 FQGNSA.

V gene TRBV7-6 combines with J gene TRBJ2-3; TRBD1 agrees at 7 bases. The end of the DNA is better explained by TRBJ1-1, so the J call may be wrong. The CDR3 covers 13 residues. The germline gives CDR1 SGHVS, CDR2 FNYEAQ. The CDR3 region is CASRKGANTEAFF. The CDR3 DNA sequence: TGTGCCAGCAGAAAGGGGGCTAACACTGAAGCTTTCTTT.

This clonotype is categorized as medium-sized (0.01 to 0.1%). The chain links TRBV6-1 to TRBJ1-4, with D perhaps TRBD1 (6 bases). The CDR3 has 14 amino acids. The V gene lost 6 bases and the J gene lost 8 bases, with 16 bases spanning the gap. CDR1 and CDR2 (germline): MNHNS, SASEGT. The CDR3 DNA reads TGTGCCAGCAGCCAACAGGGCTGGGGGGAAAAACTGTTTTTT. Translation: CASSQQGWGEKLFF.

The chain is built from TRBV7-2 and TRBJ2-7, with TRBD2 identical over 11 bases. Matching the DNA end better, TRBJ2-1 makes the J call doubtful. This CDR3 has 15 amino acids. Per germline, CDR1 SGHTA and CDR2 FQGNSA. CDR3 protein: CASSRVAGGRSEQFF. The DNA for the CDR3 is TGTGCCAGCAGCCGTGTAGCGGGGGGGCGGAGTGAGCAGTTCTTC.

This clonotype is judged medium-sized. The J gene is TRBJ2-3, the V gene TRBV7-6; TRBD1 or TRBD2 may be the D gene (5 bases each). Trimming removed 0 bases from V and 5 bases from J, with 6 bases in between. The CDR3 sequence is 13 residues long. Germline CDR1 SGHVS, CDR2 FNYEAQ. The CDR3 DNA is TGTGCCAGCAGCTTAGCGAGGGGAGATACGCAGTATTTT. This translates into CASSLARGDTQYF.

This clonotype was seen just once. A read error is likely, as this CDR3 ends without the conserved phenylalanine or tryptophan. It is unclear where the CDR3 begins or ends on the DNA, so no DNA is shown, and the CDR3 is as TCRdb lists it. The chain carries TRBV7-3 and TRBJ2-3; TRBD2 was called by the table and not checked on the DNA. The CDR3 numbers 18 amino acids, ends counted. The germline CDR1 and CDR2 sequences are SGHTA and FQGTGA. Here the CDR3 reads CASSLRGTSGSMGQYFGP.

The chain links TRBV7-3 to TRBJ2-3; D gene uncertain. The germline V gene encodes CDR1 SGHTA and CDR2 FQGTGA. V lost 5 bases to trimming and J lost 4 bases, with 10 bases between them. This CDR3 region has 13 residues. Here the CDR3 reads CASSPVGSDTQYF. CDR3 nucleotide sequence: TGTGCCAGCAGCCCCGTGGGGTCAGATACGCAGTATTTT.

By proportion, this clonotype is large. The rearrangement uses TRBV12-3 or TRBV12-4 and TRBJ2-3, with D tentatively TRBD1 or TRBD2 (6 bases each). Trimming took 2 bases from V and 0 from J, leaving 9 bases between them. The CDR3 length is 15 residues. The chain's CDR3 is CASSLQGRSTDTQYF. DNA for the CDR3: TGTGCCAGCAGTTTACAGGGGAGGAGCACAGATACGCAGTATTTT.

This clonotype has at least ten counts. V usage is TRBV6-1 and J usage is TRBJ1-4; weak D call: TRBD1 (5 bases). Trimming removed 6 bases at V and 5 bases at J, with 10 bases between. Germline CDR1 MNHNS, CDR2 SASEGT. CDR3 length equals 13 residues. CDR3 amino acids: CASREGQNEKLFF. The CDR3 region has the DNA TGTGCCAGCAGAGAGGGGCAGAATGAAAAACTGTTTTTT.

This clonotype was picked up many times. V gene TRBV7-9 combines with J gene TRBJ2-7, with a tentative D call TRBD1 (6 bases). Looked up from germline, CDR1 is SEHNR and CDR2 is FQNEAQ (reference sequence). This CDR3 is built from 14 residues. Trimming removed 5 bases from V and 3 bases from J, with 14 bases in between. In nucleotides, the CDR3 is TGTGCCAGCAGCGCCTCAGACAGGAGCTACGAGCAGTACTTC. As protein: CASSASDRSYEQYF.

The table lists this clonotype with a few counts. The chain employs TRBV19 and TRBJ1-6, with a possible D match to TRBD1 (6 bases). Between the trimmed V and J ends, which lost 7 bases and 8 bases, there was a span of 15 bases. The CDR3 is 14 residues long. Germline loops: CDR1 LNHDA, CDR2 SQIVND (reference sequence). The CDR3 loop reads CASKDNREDSPLHF. The CDR3 nucleotides read TGTGCCAGTAAGGACAACAGGGAGGATTCACCCCTCCACTTT. The whole variable domain, filled in from reference TRBV19 and TRBJ1-6, reads DGGITQSPKYLFRKEGQNVTLSCEQNLNHDAMYWYRQDPGQGLRLIYYSQIVNDFQKGDIAEGYSVSREKKESFPLTVTSAQKNPTAFYLCASKDNREDSPLHFGNGTRLTVT.

This clonotype has only a few counts. This chain connects TRBV10-1 to TRBJ2-7; 13 positions match TRBD2. Germline trimming cut 0 bases from V and 12 bases from J; bases unmatched to any gene: 11. This CDR3 has 16 residues. The germline gives CDR1 WNHNN, CDR2 SYGVQD (reference sequence). DNA of the CDR3: TGCGCCAGCAGTGAGTCGACTAGCGGGGGGCCATCCCCGGGGTACTTC. Protein: CASSESTSGGPSPGYF.